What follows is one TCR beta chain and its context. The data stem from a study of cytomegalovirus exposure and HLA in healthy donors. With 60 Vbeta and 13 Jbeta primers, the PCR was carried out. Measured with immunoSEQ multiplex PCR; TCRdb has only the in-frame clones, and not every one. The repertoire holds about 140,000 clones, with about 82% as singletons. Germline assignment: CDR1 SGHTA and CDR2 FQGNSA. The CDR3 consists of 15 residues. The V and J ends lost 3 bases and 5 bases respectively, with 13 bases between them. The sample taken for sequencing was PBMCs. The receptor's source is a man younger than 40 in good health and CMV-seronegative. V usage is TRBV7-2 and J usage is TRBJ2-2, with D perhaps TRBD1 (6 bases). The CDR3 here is CASSFTGSRTGELFF. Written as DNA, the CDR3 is TGTGCCAGCAGCTTTACAGGGAGCAGAACCGGGGAGCTGTTTTTT.